The sequence of this TCR beta chain was determined in a study of CD8+CD57+ T cells in acquired aplastic anemia listed by TCRdb under 2018. The study in broad terms: Extracted DNA from sorted CD4+ and CD8+ cells averaged around 3.3 ug, ranging from about 0.18 to 27.4 ug. Healthy donor samples averaged approximately 10 million reads for CD4+ and around 12 million for CD8+ cells. What the research found in general, with its limitations: Roughly 30 CD8+ CDR3 sequences were shared between patients and controls but appeared highly expressed in patients and within their immunodominant clones. Patients and healthy controls showed no significant difference in CD8+ Simpson's diversity (P=0.060).

With regard to this clonotype: What antigen it recognizes has not been identified. No much larger clone is present one base from it, and per-base qualities are unavailable.

The V end loses 6 bases and the J end loses 0 bases, and a stretch of 6 bases separates them. The CDR3, from cysteine to phenylalanine, totals 12 residues. The read is trimmed to its CDR3 DNA, 36 bases read in frame from base 1. Reading the germline V gene gives CDR1 ENHRY and CDR2 SYGVKD. TCR repertoires of sorted CD4+ and CD8+ blood T cells from severe aplastic anemia patients and healthy subjects were deep-sequenced in the study. Ficoll-Paque density gradient centrifugation was used to isolate peripheral blood mononuclear cells. CD4+ and CD8+ T cells were sorted by FACS or magnetic beads before DNA extraction. TCR beta VDJ combination and CDR3 sequence profiling used genomic DNA as the template. An Illumina HiSeq 2000 was used for TCR repertoire sequencing. The authors processed their data as follows. TRBV/TRBJ rearrangement plots, CDR3 size and DJ length profiles, and Simpson's diversity index were used to assess repertoires. Whichever DNA sequence was most abundant in the deep sequencing data was defined as the immunodominant clone. CDR3 amino acid sequences were checked for sharing between subjects and were compared against published repertoires and the VDJdb database. TCRdb itself trimmed the public reads at Q25 with fastp, ran MiXCR and retained productive beta chains. Rows are unified per CDR3 protein, each entry keeping the most common DNA and genes. TCRdb, not the authors, supplied the V and J calls. For this sample there are tens of thousands of distinct CDR3 sequences; roughly three quarters appear just once. 22% of the sample is in the top ten clones.

This TCR derives from a human donor in good health, serving as a control. Sequenced input: sorted CD4+, CD8+, or CD8+CD57+ T cells (not recorded which) from PBMCs. The chain uses TRBV10-3 and TRBJ2-7, with a weak D call of TRBD1 (5 bases match). The CDR3 amino acid sequence is: CAIRTVSYEQYF. DNA sequence: TGTGCCATCAGGACAGTCTCCTACGAGCAGTACTTC.